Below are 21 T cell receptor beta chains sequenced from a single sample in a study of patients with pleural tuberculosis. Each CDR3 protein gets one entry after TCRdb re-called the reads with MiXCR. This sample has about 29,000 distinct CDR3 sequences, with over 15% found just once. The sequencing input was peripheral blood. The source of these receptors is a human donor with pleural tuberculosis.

The CDR3: CASRSGRVHEGYTF. The CDR3 DNA sequence: TGTGCCAGCAGAAGTGGACGGGTCCATGAGGGCTACACCTTC. This sequence joins TRBV28 and TRBJ1-2; D gene uncertain. CDR1 is MDHEN and CDR2 is SYDVKM in the germline V gene. Between the trimmed V and J ends, which lost 6 bases and 8 bases, there was a span of 19 bases. This CDR3 is built from 14 residues.

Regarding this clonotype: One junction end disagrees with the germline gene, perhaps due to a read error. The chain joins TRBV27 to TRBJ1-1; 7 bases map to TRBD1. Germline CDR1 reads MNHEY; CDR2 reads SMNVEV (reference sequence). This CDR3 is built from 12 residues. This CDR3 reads CAGSFRQGAAFF. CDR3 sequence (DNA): TGTGCCGGCAGTTTTAGACAGGGTGCAGCTTTCTTT.

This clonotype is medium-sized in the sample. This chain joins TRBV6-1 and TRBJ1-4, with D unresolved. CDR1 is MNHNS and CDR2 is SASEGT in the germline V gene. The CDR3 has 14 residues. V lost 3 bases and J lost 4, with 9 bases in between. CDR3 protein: CASSEGDVNEKLFF. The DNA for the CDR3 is TGTGCCAGCAGTGAGGGCGATGTTAATGAAAAACTGTTTTTT.

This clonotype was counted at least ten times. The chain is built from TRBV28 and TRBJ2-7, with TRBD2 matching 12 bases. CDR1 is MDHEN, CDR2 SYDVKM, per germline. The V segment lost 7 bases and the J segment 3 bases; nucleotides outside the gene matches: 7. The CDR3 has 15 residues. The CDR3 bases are TGTGCCAGCAATCTACCGGGACTAGCGGGCTACGAGCAGTACTTC. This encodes CASNLPGLAGYEQYF.

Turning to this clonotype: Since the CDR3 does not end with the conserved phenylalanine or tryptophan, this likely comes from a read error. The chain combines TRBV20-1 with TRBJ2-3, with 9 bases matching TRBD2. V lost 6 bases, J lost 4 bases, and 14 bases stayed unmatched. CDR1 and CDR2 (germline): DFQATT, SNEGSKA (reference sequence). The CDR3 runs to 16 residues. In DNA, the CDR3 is TGCAGTGCCAGGATATTTAGCGGGAGTGGCCCAGATACGCAGTATTCT. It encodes CSARIFSGSGPDTQYS.

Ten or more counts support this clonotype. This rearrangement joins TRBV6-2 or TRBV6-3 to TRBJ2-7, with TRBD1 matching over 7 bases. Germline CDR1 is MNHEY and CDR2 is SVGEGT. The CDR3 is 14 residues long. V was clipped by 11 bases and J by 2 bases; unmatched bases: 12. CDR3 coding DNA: TGTGCCGGCGCCCCGACAGGGATACCCTACGAGCAGTACTTC. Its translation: CAGAPTGIPYEQYF.

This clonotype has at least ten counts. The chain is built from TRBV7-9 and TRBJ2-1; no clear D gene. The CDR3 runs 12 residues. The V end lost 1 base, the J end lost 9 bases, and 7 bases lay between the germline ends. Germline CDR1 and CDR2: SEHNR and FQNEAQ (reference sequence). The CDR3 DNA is TGTGCCAGCAGCTTAGATTTCGCTGAGCAGTTCTTC. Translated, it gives CASSLDFAEQFF.

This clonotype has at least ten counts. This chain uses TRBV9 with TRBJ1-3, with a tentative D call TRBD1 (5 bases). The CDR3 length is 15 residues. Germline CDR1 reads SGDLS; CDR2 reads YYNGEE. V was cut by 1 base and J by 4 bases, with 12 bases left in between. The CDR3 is CASSVSWRDGNTIYF. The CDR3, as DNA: TGTGCCAGCAGCGTAAGCTGGCGGGACGGAAACACCATATATTTT.

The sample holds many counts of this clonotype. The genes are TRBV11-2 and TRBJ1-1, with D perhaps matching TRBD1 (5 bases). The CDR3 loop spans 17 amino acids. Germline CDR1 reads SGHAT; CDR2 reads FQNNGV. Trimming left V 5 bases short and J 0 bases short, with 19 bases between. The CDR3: CASSQGAAAELNTEAFF. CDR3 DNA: TGTGCCAGCAGCCAGGGTGCAGCGGCGGAACTGAACACTGAAGCTTTCTTT. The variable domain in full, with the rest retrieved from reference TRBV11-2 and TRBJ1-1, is EAGVAQSPRYKIIEKRQSVAFWCNPISGHATLYWYQQILGQGPKLLIQFQNNGVVDDSQLPKDRFSAERLKGVDSTLKIQPAKLEDSAVYLCASSQGAAAELNTEAFFGQGTRLTVV.

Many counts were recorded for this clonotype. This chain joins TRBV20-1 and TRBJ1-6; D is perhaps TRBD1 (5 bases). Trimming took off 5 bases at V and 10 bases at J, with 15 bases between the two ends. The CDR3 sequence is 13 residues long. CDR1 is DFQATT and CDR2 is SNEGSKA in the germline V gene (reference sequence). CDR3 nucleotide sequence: TGCAGTGCTCCCTCGACAGTGTGGTCACCCCTCCACTTT. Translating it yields CSAPSTVWSPLHF.

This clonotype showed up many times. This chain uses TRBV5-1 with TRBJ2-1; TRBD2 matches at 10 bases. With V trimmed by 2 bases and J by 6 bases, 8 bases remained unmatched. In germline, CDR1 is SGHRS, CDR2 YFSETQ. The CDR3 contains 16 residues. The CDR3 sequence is CASSLYTGTSVNEQFF. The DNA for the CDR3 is TGCGCCAGCAGCTTATACACCGGGACTAGCGTCAATGAGCAGTTCTTC.

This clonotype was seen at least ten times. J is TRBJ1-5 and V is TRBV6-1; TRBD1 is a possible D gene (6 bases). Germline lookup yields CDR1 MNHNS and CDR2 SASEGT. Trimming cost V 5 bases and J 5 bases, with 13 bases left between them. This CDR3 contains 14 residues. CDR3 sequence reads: CASSPRGNYQPQHF. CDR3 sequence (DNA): TGTGCCAGCAGTCCCAGGGGAAATTATCAGCCCCAGCATTTT.

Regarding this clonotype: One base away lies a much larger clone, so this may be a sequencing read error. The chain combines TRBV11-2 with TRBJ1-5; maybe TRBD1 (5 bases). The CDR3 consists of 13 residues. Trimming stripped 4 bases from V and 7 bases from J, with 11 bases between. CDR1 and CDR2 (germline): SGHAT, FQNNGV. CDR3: CASSSDRGQPQHF. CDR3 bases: TGTGCCAGCAGCTCAGATCGGGGCCAGCCCCAGCATTTT.

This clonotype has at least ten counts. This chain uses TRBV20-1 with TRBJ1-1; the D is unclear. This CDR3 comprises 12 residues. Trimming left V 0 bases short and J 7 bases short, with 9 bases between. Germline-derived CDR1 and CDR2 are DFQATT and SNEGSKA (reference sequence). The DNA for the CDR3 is TGCAGTGCTAGAGATAGGCCACTTGAAGCTTTCTTT. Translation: CSARDRPLEAFF.

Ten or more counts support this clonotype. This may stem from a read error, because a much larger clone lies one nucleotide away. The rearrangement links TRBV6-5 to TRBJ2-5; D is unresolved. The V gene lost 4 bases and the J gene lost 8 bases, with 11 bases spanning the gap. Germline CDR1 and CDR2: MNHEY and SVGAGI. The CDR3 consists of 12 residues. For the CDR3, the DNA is TGTGCCAGCAGTTCAGACTCAGCCACCCAGTACTTC. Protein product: CASSSDSATQYF.

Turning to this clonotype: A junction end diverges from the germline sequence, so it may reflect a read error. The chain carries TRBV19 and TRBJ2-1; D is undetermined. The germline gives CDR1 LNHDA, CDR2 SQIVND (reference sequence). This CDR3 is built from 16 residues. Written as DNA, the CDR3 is TGTCCCAGTATTATAGATCGAGTAAGCTCCTACAATGAGCAGTTCTTC. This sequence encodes CPSIIDRVSSYNEQFF.

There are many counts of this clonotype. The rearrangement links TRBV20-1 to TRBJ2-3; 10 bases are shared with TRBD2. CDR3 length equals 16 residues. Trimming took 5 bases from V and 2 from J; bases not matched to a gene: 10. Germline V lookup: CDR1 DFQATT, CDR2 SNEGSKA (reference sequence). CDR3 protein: CSARTGTSAYTDTQYF. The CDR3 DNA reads TGCAGTGCTCGGACCGGGACTAGCGCCTACACAGATACGCAGTATTTT.

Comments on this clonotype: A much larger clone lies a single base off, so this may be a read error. The CDR3 loop is CASSSRGPWDGQYF. The CDR3 region has the DNA TGTGCCAGCAGCTCACGGGGACCTTGGGACGGGCAGTACTTC. The chain joins TRBV11-2 to TRBJ2-7; D is perhaps TRBD1 or TRBD2 (5 bases each). Germline-derived CDR1 and CDR2 are SGHAT and FQNNGV. Trimming removed 4 bases from V and 9 bases from J, with 19 bases in between. The CDR3 loop spans 14 amino acids. Full variable domain (outside the CDR3, taken from reference TRBV11-2 and TRBJ2-7): EAGVAQSPRYKIIEKRQSVAFWCNPISGHATLYWYQQILGQGPKLLIQFQNNGVVDDSQLPKDRFSAERLKGVDSTLKIQPAKLEDSAVYLCASSSRGPWDGQYFGPGTRLTVT.

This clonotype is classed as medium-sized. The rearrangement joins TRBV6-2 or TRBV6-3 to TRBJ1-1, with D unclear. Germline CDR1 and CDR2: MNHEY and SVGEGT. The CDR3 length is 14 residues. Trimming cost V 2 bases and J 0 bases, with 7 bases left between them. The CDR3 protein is CASSYKWLNTEAFF. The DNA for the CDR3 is TGTGCCAGCAGTTACAAGTGGTTGAACACTGAAGCTTTCTTT.

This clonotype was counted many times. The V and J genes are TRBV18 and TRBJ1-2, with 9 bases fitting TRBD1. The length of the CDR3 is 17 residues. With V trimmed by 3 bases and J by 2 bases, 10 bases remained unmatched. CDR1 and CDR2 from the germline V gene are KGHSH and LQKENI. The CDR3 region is CASSPTDRGRLNYGYTF. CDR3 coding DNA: TGTGCCAGCTCACCCACGGACAGGGGTCGGTTAAACTATGGCTACACCTTC.

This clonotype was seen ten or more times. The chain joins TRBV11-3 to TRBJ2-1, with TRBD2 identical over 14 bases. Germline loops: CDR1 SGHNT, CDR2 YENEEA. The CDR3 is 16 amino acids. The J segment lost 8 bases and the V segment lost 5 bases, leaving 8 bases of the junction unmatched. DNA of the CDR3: TGTGCCAGCAGCCCCGGGACTAGCGGGAGTAGGGATGAGCAGTTCTTC. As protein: CASSPGTSGSRDEQFF.